Sequencing of this TCR beta chain was carried out in a study of cytomegalovirus exposure and HLA in healthy donors. Study-wide context: Later, an analysis reported that the 130 or so validation repertoires had used the same platform as the approximately 600 first-cohort repertoires.

V lost 1 base and J lost 1, with 5 bases in between. Germline-derived CDR1 and CDR2 are SGHTS and YDEGEE. This CDR3 contains 13 residues. Clones were read by immunoSEQ multiplex PCR, and TCRdb kept only the in-frame ones, dropping some. The data hold about 140,000 clones, with about 83% observed a single time. The V and J genes are TRBV5-8 and TRBJ1-1; no clear D. This clonotype was sampled from a woman aged 25-40 years in good health and CMV-seronegative. The material sequenced was PBMCs. This CDR3 reads CASSLRRNTEAFF. CDR3 in DNA: TGTGCCAGCAGCTTGCGTAGGAACACTGAAGCTTTCTTT.